The clone carrying this T cell receptor (beta chain) was picked up many times. The sample is drawn from a study of molecular identifiers for immune sequencing clone quantification. Methods described previously, with TCR primers listed, were used for bulk TCR libraries. TCRdb reprocessed the PCR reads with MiXCR, giving one entry per CDR3 protein. The sample shows over 60,000 distinct CDR3 sequences, under 20% of them seen only once. Naive CD8 T cells were picked out by sorting for CD8+CD4-CCR7+CD45RA+. Per germline, CDR1 SGHTA and CDR2 FQGNSA. This CDR3 contains 18 residues. The junction had 12 bases not matched to a gene; V was cut back by 2 bases and J by 3 bases.

The chain uses TRBV7-2 and TRBJ2-7; 11 bases align to TRBD2. This sequence was found in a human donor in good health. Some libraries in this study had Jurkat cell RNA spiked in. The sequencing input was naive CD8+ T cells from blood, with Jurkat cell RNA spiked in. Described subset: FACS-sorted CD8+CD4-CCR7+CD45RA+ naive T cells. The CDR3 protein is CASSLTGTSGLVYYEQYF. CDR3 DNA sequence: TGTGCCAGCAGCTTAACCGGGACTAGCGGACTCGTATACTACGAGCAGTACTTC. The whole variable domain, filled in from reference TRBV7-2 and TRBJ2-7, reads GAGVSQSPSNKVTEKGKDVELRCDPISGHTALYWYRQSLGQGLEFLIYFQGNSAPDKSGLPSDRFSAERTGGSVSTLTIQRTQQEDSAVYLCASSLTGTSGLVYYEQYFGPGTRLTVT.